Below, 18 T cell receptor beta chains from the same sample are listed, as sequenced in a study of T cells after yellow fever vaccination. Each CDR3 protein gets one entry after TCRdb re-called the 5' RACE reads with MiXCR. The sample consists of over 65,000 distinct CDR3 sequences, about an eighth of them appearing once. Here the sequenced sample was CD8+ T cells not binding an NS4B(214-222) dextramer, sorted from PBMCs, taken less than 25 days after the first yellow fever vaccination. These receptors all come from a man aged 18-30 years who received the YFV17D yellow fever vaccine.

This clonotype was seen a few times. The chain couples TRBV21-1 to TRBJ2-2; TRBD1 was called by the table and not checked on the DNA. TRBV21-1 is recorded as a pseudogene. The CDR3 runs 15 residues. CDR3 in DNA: TGTGCCAGCAGCAAAGAACAGGGAAACACCGGGGAGCTGTTTTTT. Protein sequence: CASSKEQGNTGELFF.

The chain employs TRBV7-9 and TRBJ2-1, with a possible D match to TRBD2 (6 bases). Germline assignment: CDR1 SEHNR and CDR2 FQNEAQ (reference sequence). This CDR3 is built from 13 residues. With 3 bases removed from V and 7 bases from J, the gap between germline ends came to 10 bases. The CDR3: CASSLGGANEQFF. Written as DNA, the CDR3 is TGTGCCAGCAGCTTGGGGGGAGCGAATGAGCAGTTCTTC.

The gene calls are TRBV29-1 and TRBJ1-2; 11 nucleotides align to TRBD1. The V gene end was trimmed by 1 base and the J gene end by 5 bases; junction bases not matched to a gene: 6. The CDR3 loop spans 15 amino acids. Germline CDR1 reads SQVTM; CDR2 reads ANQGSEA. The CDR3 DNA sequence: TGCAGCGTTGAAGGTGGACAGGGGGCGCTGTATGGCTACACCTTC. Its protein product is CSVEGGQGALYGYTF. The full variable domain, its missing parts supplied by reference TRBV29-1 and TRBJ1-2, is SAVISQKPSRDICQRGTSLTIQCQVDSQVTMMFWYRQQPGQSLTLIATANQGSEATYESGFVIDKFPISRPNLTFSTLTVSNMSPEDSSIYLCSVEGGQGALYGYTFGSGTRLTVV.

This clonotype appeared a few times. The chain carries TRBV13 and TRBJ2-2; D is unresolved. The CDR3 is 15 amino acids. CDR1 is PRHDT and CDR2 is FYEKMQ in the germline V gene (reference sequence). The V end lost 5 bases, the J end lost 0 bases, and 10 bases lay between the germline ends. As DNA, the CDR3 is TGTGCCAGCAGCCGCAGATTCGCGAACACCGGGGAGCTGTTTTTT. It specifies CASSRRFANTGELFF. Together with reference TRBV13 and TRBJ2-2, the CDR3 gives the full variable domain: AAGVIQSPRHLIKEKRETATLKCYPIPRHDTVYWYQQGPGQDPQFLISFYEKMQSDKGSIPDRFSAQQFSDYHSELNMSSLELGDSALYFCASSRRFANTGELFFGEGSRLTVL.

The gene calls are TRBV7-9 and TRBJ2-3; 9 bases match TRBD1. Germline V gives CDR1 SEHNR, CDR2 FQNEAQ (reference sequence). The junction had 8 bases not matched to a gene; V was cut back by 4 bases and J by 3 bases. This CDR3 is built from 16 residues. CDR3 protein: CASSSTRDRVTDTQYF. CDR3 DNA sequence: TGTGCCAGCAGCTCCACGCGGGACAGGGTTACAGATACGCAGTATTTT.

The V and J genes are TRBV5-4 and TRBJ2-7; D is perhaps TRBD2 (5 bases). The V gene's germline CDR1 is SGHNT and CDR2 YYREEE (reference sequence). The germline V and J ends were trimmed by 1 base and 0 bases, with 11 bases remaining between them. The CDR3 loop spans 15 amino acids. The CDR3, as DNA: TGTGCCAGCAGCTTGAGATCGGGGAACTCCTACGAGCAGTACGTC. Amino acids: CASSLRSGNSYEQYV.

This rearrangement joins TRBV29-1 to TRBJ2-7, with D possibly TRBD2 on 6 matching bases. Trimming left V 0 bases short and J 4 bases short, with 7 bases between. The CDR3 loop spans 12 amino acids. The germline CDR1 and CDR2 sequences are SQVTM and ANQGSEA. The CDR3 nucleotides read TGCAGCGTTGAAGATCGGGGGTACGAGCAGTACTTC. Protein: CSVEDRGYEQYF.

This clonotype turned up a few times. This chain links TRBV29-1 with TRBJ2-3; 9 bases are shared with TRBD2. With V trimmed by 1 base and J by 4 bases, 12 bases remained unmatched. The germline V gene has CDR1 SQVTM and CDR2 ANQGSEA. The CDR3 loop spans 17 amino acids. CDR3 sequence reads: CSVEVVGLAIPPDTQYF. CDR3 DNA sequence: TGCAGCGTTGAAGTTGTAGGACTAGCGATTCCCCCAGATACGCAGTATTTT.

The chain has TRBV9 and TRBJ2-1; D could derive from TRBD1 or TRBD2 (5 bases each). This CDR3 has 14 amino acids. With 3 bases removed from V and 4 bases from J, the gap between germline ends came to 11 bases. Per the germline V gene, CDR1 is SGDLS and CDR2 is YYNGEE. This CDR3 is CASSGEGIYNEQFF. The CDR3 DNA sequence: TGTGCCAGCAGCGGTGAGGGGATATACAATGAGCAGTTCTTC.

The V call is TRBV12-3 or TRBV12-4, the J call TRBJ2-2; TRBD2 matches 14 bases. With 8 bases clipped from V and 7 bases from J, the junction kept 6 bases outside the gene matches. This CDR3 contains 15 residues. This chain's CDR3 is CASLGLAGVGGELFF. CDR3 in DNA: TGTGCCAGCCTGGGACTAGCGGGGGTCGGCGGGGAGCTGTTTTTT.

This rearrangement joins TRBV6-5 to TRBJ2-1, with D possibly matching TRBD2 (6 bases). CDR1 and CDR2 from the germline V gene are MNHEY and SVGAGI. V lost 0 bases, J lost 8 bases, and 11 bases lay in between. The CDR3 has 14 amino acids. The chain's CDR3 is CASSYSAGSYEQFF. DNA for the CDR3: TGTGCCAGCAGTTACTCCGCGGGGAGCTATGAGCAGTTCTTC.

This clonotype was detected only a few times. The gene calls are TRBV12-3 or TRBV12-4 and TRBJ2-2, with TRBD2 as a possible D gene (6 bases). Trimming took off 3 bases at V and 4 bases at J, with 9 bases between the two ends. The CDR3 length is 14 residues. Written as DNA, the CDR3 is TGTGCCAGCAGTTTTTCCGGGAGCACCGGGGAGCTGTTTTTT. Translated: CASSFSGSTGELFF.

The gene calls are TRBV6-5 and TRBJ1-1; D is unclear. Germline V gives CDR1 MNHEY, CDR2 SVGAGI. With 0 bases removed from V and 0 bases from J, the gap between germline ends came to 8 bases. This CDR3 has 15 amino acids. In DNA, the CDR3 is TGTGCCAGCAGTTACTCGTCGGGGTTGAACACTGAAGCTTTCTTT. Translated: CASSYSSGLNTEAFF.

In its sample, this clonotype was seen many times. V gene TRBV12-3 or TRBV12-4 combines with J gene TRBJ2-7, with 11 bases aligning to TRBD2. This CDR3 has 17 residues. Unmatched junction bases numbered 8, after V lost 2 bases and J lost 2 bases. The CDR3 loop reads CASSLTGLAAVTYEQYF. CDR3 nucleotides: TGTGCCAGCAGTTTAACGGGACTAGCGGCCGTCACCTACGAGCAGTACTTC.

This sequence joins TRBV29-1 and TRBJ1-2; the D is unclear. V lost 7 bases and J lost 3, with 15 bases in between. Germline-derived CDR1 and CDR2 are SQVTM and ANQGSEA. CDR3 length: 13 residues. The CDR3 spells CSGGYGLYYGYTF. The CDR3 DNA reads TGCAGCGGCGGGTACGGGTTGTACTATGGCTACACCTTC.

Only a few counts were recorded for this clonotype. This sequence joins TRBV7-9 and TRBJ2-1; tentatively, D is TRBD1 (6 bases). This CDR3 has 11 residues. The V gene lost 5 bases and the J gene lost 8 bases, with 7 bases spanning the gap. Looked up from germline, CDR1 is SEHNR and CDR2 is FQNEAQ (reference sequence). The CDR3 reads CASSPGDEQFF. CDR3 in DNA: TGTGCCAGCAGCCCAGGGGATGAGCAGTTCTTC.

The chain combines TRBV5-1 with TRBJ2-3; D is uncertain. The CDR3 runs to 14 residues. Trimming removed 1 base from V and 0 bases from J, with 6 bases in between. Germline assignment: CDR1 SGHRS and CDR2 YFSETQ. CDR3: CASSLILSTDTQYF. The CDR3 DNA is TGCGCCAGCAGCTTGATCCTCAGCACAGATACGCAGTATTTT.

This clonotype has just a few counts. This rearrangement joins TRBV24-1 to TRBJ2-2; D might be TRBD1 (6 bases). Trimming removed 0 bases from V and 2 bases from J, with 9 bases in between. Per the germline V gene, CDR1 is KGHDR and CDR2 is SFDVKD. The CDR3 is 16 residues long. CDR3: CATSDLRQENTGELFF. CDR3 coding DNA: TGTGCCACCAGTGATTTGAGACAGGAAAACACCGGGGAGCTGTTTTTT.